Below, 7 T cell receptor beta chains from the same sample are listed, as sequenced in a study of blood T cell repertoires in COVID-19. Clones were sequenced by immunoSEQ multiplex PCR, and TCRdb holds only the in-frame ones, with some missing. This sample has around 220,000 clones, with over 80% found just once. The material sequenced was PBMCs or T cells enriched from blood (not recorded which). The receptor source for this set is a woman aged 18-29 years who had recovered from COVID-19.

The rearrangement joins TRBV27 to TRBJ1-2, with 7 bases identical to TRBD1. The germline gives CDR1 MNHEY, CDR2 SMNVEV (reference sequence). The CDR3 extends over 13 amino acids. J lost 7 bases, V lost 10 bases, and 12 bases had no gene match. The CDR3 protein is CATQSQGLGGYTF. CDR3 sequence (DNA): TGTGCCACTCAATCACAGGGGCTGGGTGGCTACACCTTC.

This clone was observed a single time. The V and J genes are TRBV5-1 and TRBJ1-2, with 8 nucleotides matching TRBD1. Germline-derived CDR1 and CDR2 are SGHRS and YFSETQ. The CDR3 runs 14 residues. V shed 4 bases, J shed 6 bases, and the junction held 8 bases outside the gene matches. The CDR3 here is CASSNPGGEDGYTF. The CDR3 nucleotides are TGCGCCAGCAGCAACCCAGGGGGCGAGGATGGCTACACCTTC.

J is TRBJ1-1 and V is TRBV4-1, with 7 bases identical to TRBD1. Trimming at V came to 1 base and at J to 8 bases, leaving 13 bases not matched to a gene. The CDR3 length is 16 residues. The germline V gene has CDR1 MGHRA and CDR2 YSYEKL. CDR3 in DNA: TGCGCCAGCAGCCAAGTACGGGCAGGGGGTTCTTTCGAAGCTTTCTTT. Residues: CASSQVRAGGSFEAFF.

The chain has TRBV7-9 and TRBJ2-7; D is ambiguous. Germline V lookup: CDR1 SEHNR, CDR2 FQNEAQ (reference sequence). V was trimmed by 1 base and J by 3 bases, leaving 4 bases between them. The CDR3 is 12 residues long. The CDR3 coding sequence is TGTGCCAGCAGCTTAGAGCGCTACGAGCAGTACTTC. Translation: CASSLERYEQYF.

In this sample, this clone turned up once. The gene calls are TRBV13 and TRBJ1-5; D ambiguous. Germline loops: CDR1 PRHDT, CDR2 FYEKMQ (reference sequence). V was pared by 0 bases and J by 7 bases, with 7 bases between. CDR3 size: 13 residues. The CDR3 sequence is CASSLGGRQPQHF. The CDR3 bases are TGTGCCAGCAGCTTAGGAGGCAGGCAGCCCCAGCATTTT. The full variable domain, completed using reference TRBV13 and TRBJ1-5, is AAGVIQSPRHLIKEKRETATLKCYPIPRHDTVYWYQQGPGQDPQFLISFYEKMQSDKGSIPDRFSAQQFSDYHSELNMSSLELGDSALYFCASSLGGRQPQHFGDGTRLSIL.

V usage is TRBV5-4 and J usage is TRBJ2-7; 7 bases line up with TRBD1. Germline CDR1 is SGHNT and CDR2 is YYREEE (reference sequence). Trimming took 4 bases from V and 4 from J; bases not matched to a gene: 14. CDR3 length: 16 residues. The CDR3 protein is CASSTSPGTAMYEQYF. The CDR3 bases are TGTGCCAGCAGCACATCACCCGGGACAGCGATGTACGAGCAGTACTTC.

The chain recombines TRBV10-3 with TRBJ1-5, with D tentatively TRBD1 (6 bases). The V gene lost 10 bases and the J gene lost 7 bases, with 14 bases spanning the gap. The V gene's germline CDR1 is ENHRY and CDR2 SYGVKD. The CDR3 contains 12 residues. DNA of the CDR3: TGTGCCACGACTCCAGGGGACCAGCCCCAGCATTTT. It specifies CATTPGDQPQHF.